The rows below give T cell receptor beta chains drawn from one sample of a study of lymphopenia after photon versus proton radiotherapy. Measured with immunoSEQ multiplex PCR; TCRdb has only the in-frame clones, and not every one. In the table there are roughly 30,000 clones, about 81% of which are singletons. This sample comprised peripheral blood, obtained from a patient treated with photon-based radiotherapy. The receptors here all came from a man over 45 with gastric cancer. CDR3s include the opening cysteine and the closing phenylalanine or tryptophan. D genes are given only for firm matches. Part of the rows lack a size; the others show once, few, many or a class for expanded clones.

>-|TRBV5-4|11|few|TRBJ1-2
TGTGCCAGCAGAGGGGGGGGTGGCTACACCTTC
CASRGGGGYTF
>-|TRBV6-6|13|-|TRBJ2-3
TGTGCCAGCAAGCCGGGTGGCACAGATACGCAGTATTTT
CASKPGGTDTQYF
>-|TRBV6-1|15|-|TRBJ2-1
TGTGCCAGCAGTGGTACCCGGGACACCTACAATGAGCAGTTCTTC
CASSGTRDTYNEQFF
>-|TRBV6-5|15|-|TRBJ2-5
TGTGCCAGCAGTTACTCAAGTGGCAGCCAAGAGACCCAGTACTTC
CASSYSSGSQETQYF
>TRBD1|TRBV19|16|-|TRBJ2-6
TGTGCCAGCGAGGGGACAGGGGTATTTGGGGCCAACGTCCTGACTTTC
CASEGTGVFGANVLTF
>TRBD1|TRBV27|16|-|TRBJ1-1
TGTGCCAGCAGTGACCAGGGACAGATAATGAACACTGAAGCTTTCTTT
CASSDQGQIMNTEAFF
>-|TRBV19|16|-|TRBJ1-2
TGTGCCAGTAGTATAGATGCGGGGGGCACGGGCTATGGCTACACCTTC
CASSIDAGGTGYGYTF
>TRBD1|TRBV7-9|15|once|TRBJ1-3
TGTGCCAGCAGCCCCGGGACAGGGCAAGGAAACACCATATATTTT
CASSPGTGQGNTIYF
>-|TRBV11-1|11|-|TRBJ2-3
TGTGCCAGCAGCCCGTCGCGGACGCAGTATTTT
CASSPSRTQYF
>-|TRBV2|11|-|TRBJ2-3
TGTGCCAGCACTCTGATGACCGAGCAGTATTTT
CASTLMTEQYF
>-|TRBV10-2|14|-|TRBJ1-3
TGCGCCAGCAGTACCGGGATCTCTGGAAACACCATATATTTT
CASSTGISGNTIYF
>-|TRBV21-1|16|-|TRBJ2-3
TGTGCCAGCAGCAAAAAATCGGGACAGAGAACAGATACGCAGTATTTT
CASSKKSGQRTDTQYF
>-|TRBV19|15|-|TRBJ1-1
TGTGCCAGTAGGCCTACAAGGCAGTGGAACACTGAAGCTTTCTTT
CASRPTRQWNTEAFF
>TRBD2|TRBV9|15|-|TRBJ2-3
TGTGCCAGCAGCGTAAGCGGGGGATATGGAGATACGCAGTATTTT
CASSVSGGYGDTQYF
>TRBD1|TRBV29-1|13|-|TRBJ1-2
TGCAGCGTTATTTTAGGGGGCCGCTATGGCTACACCTTC
CSVILGGRYGYTF
>TRBD2|TRBV7-3|14|-|TRBJ2-2
TGTGCCAGCAGCTTAACCGCGGGAGCAGGGGAGCTGTTTTTT
CASSLTAGAGELFF
>-|TRBV11-2|16|-|TRBJ2-3
TGTGCCAGCAGCTTTAGAGGACAGTATAGCACAGATACGCAGTATTTT
CASSFRGQYSTDTQYF